This passage covers 29 T cell receptor beta chains from one sample sequenced in a study of T-cell reconstitution after alpha-beta-depleted transplantation in children. The library targeted TCRbeta and was prepared with unique molecular identifiers. TCRdb analysed the PCR reads with MiXCR anew, one entry per CDR3 protein. The sample has more than 400,000 distinct CDR3 sequences, about an eighth seen once. Sequencing used PBMCs, mostly from graft donor cells, obtained 180 days after TCRalphabeta/CD19-depleted stem cell transplant. These receptors were collected from a female patient aged 2-9 years who had a stem cell transplant for aplastic anemia, so the T cells may come from the graft donor.

The sample holds a few counts of this clonotype. The gene calls are TRBV9 and TRBJ2-6; 7 nucleotides line up with TRBD2. Germline trimming cut 5 bases from V and 4 bases from J; bases unmatched to any gene: 3. This CDR3 region has 14 residues. In germline, CDR1 is SGDLS, CDR2 YYNGEE. CDR3 nucleotides: TGTGCCAGCAGGGGAGGGTACGGGGCCAACGTCCTGACTTTC. This codes for CASRGGYGANVLTF.

This clonotype was recorded a few times. The chain employs TRBV12-3 or TRBV12-4 and TRBJ1-6; 7 bases are shared with TRBD1. The V segment lost 5 bases and the J segment 3 bases; nucleotides outside the gene matches: 7. This CDR3 is 16 amino acids long. The CDR3 spells CASSPRDRFYNSPLHF. The CDR3 DNA follows: TGTGCCAGCAGTCCGCGGGACAGATTCTATAATTCACCCCTCCACTTT.

This clonotype has more than one count but fewer than ten. V is TRBV6-2 or TRBV6-3 and J is TRBJ2-1; 12 bases map to TRBD2. Unmatched junction bases numbered 6, after V lost 8 bases and J lost 7 bases. The CDR3 totals 14 residues. Germline CDR1 reads MNHEY; CDR2 reads SVGEGT. CDR3 sequence: CASRSSGRVNEQFF. DNA for the CDR3: TGTGCCAGCCGATCTAGCGGGAGGGTTAATGAGCAGTTCTTC.

This clonotype was recorded many times. The rearrangement uses TRBV7-2 and TRBJ2-5; TRBD1 is a possible D gene (5 bases). The CDR3 is 13 amino acids. Germline V gene sequence: CDR1 SGHTA, CDR2 FQGNSA. Between the trimmed V and J ends, which lost 3 bases and 5 bases, there was a span of 10 bases. The CDR3 DNA reads as TGTGCCAGCAGCTTGACAGCCGTGGAGACCCAGTACTTC. Translation gives CASSLTAVETQYF.

This clonotype was counted between two and nine times. The gene calls are TRBV30 and TRBJ2-7; TRBD1 aligns across 8 bases. The CDR3 totals 15 residues. Trimming cost V 4 bases and J 0 bases; bases outside gene matches: 8. Germline V lookup: CDR1 GTSNPN, CDR2 SVGIG (reference sequence). For the CDR3, the DNA is TGTGCCTGGACTGGACAGGGTATCGTCTCCTACGAGCAGTACTTC. Encoded protein: CAWTGQGIVSYEQYF.

In its sample, this clonotype was seen a few times. The rearrangement uses TRBV6-5 and TRBJ2-2; a possible D gene is TRBD2 (6 bases). The CDR3 has 16 residues. Germline CDR1 reads MNHEY; CDR2 reads SVGAGI. The V end was cut by 0 bases, the J end by 10 bases, with 18 bases between. This chain's CDR3 is CASSYSSGLPLAELFF. Written as DNA, the CDR3 is TGTGCCAGCAGTTACTCGTCGGGACTCCCTCTCGCGGAGCTGTTTTTT.

This clonotype was counted ten times or more. J is TRBJ2-5 and V is TRBV5-1, with 8 nucleotides matching TRBD2. This CDR3 spans 14 amino acids. Germline CDR1 is SGHRS and CDR2 is YFSETQ. V shed 2 bases and J 5 bases; nucleotides not matched to a gene: 5. The CDR3 nucleotides are TGCGCCAGCAGCTTAGCGGGAGTAGGCGAGACCCAGTACTTC. Its protein product is CASSLAGVGETQYF.

The chain combines TRBV19 with TRBJ1-4; tentative D call: TRBD1 (5 bases). Germline CDR1 LNHDA, CDR2 SQIVND (reference sequence). This CDR3 contains 16 residues. V was trimmed by 3 bases and J by 0 bases, leaving 11 bases between them. CDR3 nucleotide sequence: TGTGCCAGTAGTATGGGACGGCCTGCAACTAATGAAAAACTGTTTTTT. This gives the protein CASSMGRPATNEKLFF.

The sample holds a few counts of this clonotype. The chain employs TRBV7-6 and TRBJ2-1; 8 bases map to TRBD2. Germline CDR1 SGHVS, CDR2 FNYEAQ. This CDR3 comprises 15 residues. The V and J ends lost 3 bases and 9 bases, in that order; junction bases with no gene match: 10. CDR3 in DNA: TGTGCCAGCAGCTTTCTACGGGAGGGCCTCGGTGAGCAGTTCTTC. Its protein product is CASSFLREGLGEQFF.

This clonotype has a handful of counts. The chain uses TRBV7-9 and TRBJ1-3; D unresolved. There are 15 residues in the CDR3. Trimming stripped 8 bases from V and 0 bases from J, with 14 bases between. Germline CDR1 SEHNR, CDR2 FQNEAQ (reference sequence). This CDR3 is CASGNPGRSGNTIYF. DNA for the CDR3: TGTGCCAGCGGTAATCCTGGGCGCTCTGGAAACACCATATATTTT.

J is TRBJ1-6 and V is TRBV28; no clear D gene. CDR1 and CDR2 (germline): MDHEN, SYDVKM. V lost 6 bases to trimming and J lost 7 bases, with 4 bases between them. This CDR3 is built from 11 residues. CDR3 in DNA: TGTGCCAGCAGGCGAAATTCACCCCTCCACTTT. Its translation is CASRRNSPLHF.

The V call is TRBV29-1, the J call TRBJ1-1; TRBD1 matches at 7 bases. Germline trimming cut 1 base from V and 3 bases from J; bases unmatched to any gene: 8. The CDR3 consists of 15 residues. Germline CDR1 and CDR2: SQVTM and ANQGSEA. The CDR3 reads CSVEARTRGYTEAFF. The CDR3 DNA is TGCAGCGTTGAAGCCAGGACCAGGGGGTACACTGAAGCTTTCTTT.

The genes are TRBV12-3 or TRBV12-4 and TRBJ1-2; D gene uncertain. CDR3 length equals 13 residues. Trimming pared 2 bases from V and 8 bases from J, leaving 12 bases between. The CDR3 loop reads CASSLPHSGGYTF. DNA of the CDR3: TGTGCCAGCAGTTTACCTCACTCTGGGGGCTACACCTTC.

This clonotype was picked up a small number of times. The rearrangement joins TRBV12-3 or TRBV12-4 to TRBJ2-7; TRBD2 matches 10 bases. The CDR3 spans 16 residues. V shed 3 bases, J shed 4 bases, and the junction held 9 bases outside the gene matches. The CDR3 DNA is TGTGCCAGCAGTTTGACCTCCTTAGCGGGAGGATACGAGCAGTACTTC. It encodes CASSLTSLAGGYEQYF.

This clonotype was detected only a few times. The V and J genes are TRBV5-1 and TRBJ2-1, with unresolved D. CDR1 SGHRS and CDR2 YFSETQ come from the germline V gene. Trimming took 0 bases from V and 4 from J, leaving 14 bases between them. The CDR3 sequence is 16 residues long. CDR3 sequence reads: CASSLELGEIYNEQFF. As DNA, the CDR3 is TGCGCCAGCAGCTTGGAATTGGGCGAGATTTACAATGAGCAGTTCTTC.

This clonotype was seen only a few times. The chain is built from TRBV20-1 and TRBJ2-7, with 7 bases identical to TRBD1. The CDR3 is made up of 13 amino acids. Trimming at V came to 6 bases and at J to 4 bases, leaving 9 bases not matched to a gene. Germline V gene data show CDR1 as DFQATT and CDR2 as SNEGSKA (reference sequence). The CDR3: CSASPTGAYEQYF. The DNA for the CDR3 is TGCAGTGCCAGCCCTACAGGGGCTTACGAGCAGTACTTC.

The chain combines TRBV25-1 with TRBJ2-7; D might be TRBD2 (5 bases). In germline, CDR1 is MGHDK, CDR2 SYGVNS. V lost 0 bases to trimming and J lost 5 bases, with 14 bases between them. This CDR3 is 15 amino acids long. The CDR3: CASSEYRESWDEQYF. DNA of the CDR3: TGTGCCAGCAGTGAATATAGGGAGAGCTGGGACGAGCAGTACTTC.

The chain uses TRBV12-3 or TRBV12-4 and TRBJ2-5, with no clear D. The CDR3 runs 14 residues. The V gene lost 6 bases and the J gene lost 9 bases, with 20 bases spanning the gap. In nucleotides, the CDR3 is TGTGCCAGCAGCTTCAAACACCTGCCAAGGGCCCAGTACTTC. Translated, it gives CASSFKHLPRAQYF.

This clonotype was found a few times. This sequence joins TRBV7-2 and TRBJ2-7; a possible D gene is TRBD1 (6 bases). Trimming removed 4 bases at V and 6 bases at J, with 16 bases between. This CDR3 has 14 residues. Germline V gene data show CDR1 as SGHTA and CDR2 as FQGNSA. The CDR3 DNA sequence: TGTGCCAGCAGCTCGGTAACAGGGTTCGGCGAGCAGTACGTC. This gives the protein CASSSVTGFGEQYV.

The chain employs TRBV3-1 and TRBJ1-2; 8 bases are a match to TRBD1. With 4 bases clipped from V and 3 bases from J, the junction kept 16 bases outside the gene matches. Germline V gene lookup returns CDR1 LGHDT and CDR2 YNNKEL (reference sequence). The CDR3 extends over 18 amino acids. In nucleotides, the CDR3 is TGTGCCAGCAGCCTAAGGGGCGGCAGGGGGCCCTCCCACTATGGCTACACCTTC. Its protein product is CASSLRGGRGPSHYGYTF.

The DNA for the CDR3 is TGTGCCAGCAGCTTACAGCGGGCGAGCTCCTACAATGAGCAGTTCTTC. Residues: CASSLQRASSYNEQFF. The chain carries TRBV11-2 and TRBJ2-1; the D gene is possibly TRBD2 (6 bases). Trimming left V 2 bases short and J 0 bases short, with 11 bases between. The germline CDR1 and CDR2 sequences are SGHAT and FQNNGV. The CDR3 has 16 amino acids.

This clonotype was seen ten or more times. V is TRBV4-3 and J is TRBJ2-7; D remains unclear. The CDR3 spans 14 residues. Trimming stripped 0 bases from V and 0 bases from J, with 6 bases between. Germline assignment: CDR1 LGHNA and CDR2 YSLEER. Written as DNA, the CDR3 is TGCGCCAGCAGCCAAGACTTAGGCTCCTACGAGCAGTACTTC. Translation gives CASSQDLGSYEQYF.

This chain joins TRBV20-1 and TRBJ1-1; 10 bases match TRBD1. The length of the CDR3 is 13 residues. Trimming took 6 bases from V and 8 from J; bases not matched to a gene: 9. Germline loops: CDR1 DFQATT, CDR2 SNEGSKA (reference sequence). CDR3 in DNA: TGCAGTGCACCGGGACAGGGGCCACCCGAAGCTTTCTTT. Its translation is CSAPGQGPPEAFF.

V and J are TRBV3-1 and TRBJ2-4; D gene unclear. The germline V gene encodes CDR1 LGHDT and CDR2 YNNKEL (reference sequence). The V end was cut by 0 bases, the J end by 0 bases, with 9 bases between. The CDR3 loop spans 16 amino acids. CDR3 in amino acids: CASSQDKYLAKNIQYF. In nucleotides, the CDR3 is TGTGCCAGCAGCCAAGATAAGTACCTAGCCAAAAACATTCAGTACTTC.

V is TRBV6-2 or TRBV6-3 and J is TRBJ1-1; the match to TRBD1 covers 7 bases. With V trimmed by 6 bases and J by 6 bases, 10 bases remained unmatched. Germline CDR1 reads MNHEY; CDR2 reads SVGEGT. This CDR3 comprises 14 residues. CDR3 sequence: CASRHQTGSAEAFF. In DNA, the CDR3 is TGTGCCAGCAGACACCAGACAGGGTCGGCTGAAGCTTTCTTT.

This clonotype was counted a few times. This sequence joins TRBV28 and TRBJ2-7, with 8 bases aligning to TRBD1. Germline V CDR1 and CDR2: MDHEN, SYDVKM. Losses at the gene ends were 4 bases for V and 2 bases for J; bases not matched to a gene: 4. This CDR3 is 14 amino acids long. CDR3 protein: CASSSMTGAYEQYF. CDR3 DNA sequence: TGTGCCAGCAGTTCAATGACAGGGGCCTACGAGCAGTACTTC. Full variable domain (outside the CDR3, taken from reference TRBV28 and TRBJ2-7): DVKVTQSSRYLVKRTGEKVFLECVQDMDHENMFWYRQDPGLGLRLIYFSYDVKMKEKGDIPEGYSVSREKKERFSLILESASTNQTSMYLCASSSMTGAYEQYFGPGTRLTVT.

This clonotype occurred many times. The chain combines TRBV9 with TRBJ2-1; a weak D match, TRBD2 (5 bases). The germline V gene encodes CDR1 SGDLS and CDR2 YYNGEE. The V and J ends lost 2 bases and 1 base respectively, with 13 bases between them. This CDR3 has 16 residues. The CDR3 coding sequence is TGTGCCAGCAGCGTGCTGGCGGGTATATCCTACAATGAGCAGTTCTTC. This sequence encodes CASSVLAGISYNEQFF.

The V and J genes are TRBV7-2 and TRBJ1-4, with no clear D. The germline V and J ends were trimmed by 0 bases and 12 bases, with 11 bases remaining between them. Per germline, CDR1 SGHTA and CDR2 FQGNSA. The CDR3 consists of 13 residues. The CDR3 here is CASSLASRNQLFF. The CDR3 nucleotides read TGTGCCAGCAGCTTAGCATCCCGGAACCAACTGTTTTTT.

This clonotype was seen more than once but under ten times. V is TRBV2 and J is TRBJ2-5, with D unclear. The CDR3 has 12 residues. The V gene lost 7 bases and the J gene lost 1 base, with 7 bases spanning the gap. Germline lookup yields CDR1 SNHLY and CDR2 FYNNEI. This CDR3 reads CASMRSQETQYF. The DNA of the CDR3 is TGTGCCAGCATGAGGTCCCAAGAGACCCAGTACTTC.